The 24 T cell receptor beta chains below all came from one sample that was sequenced in a study of blood T cell repertoires in COVID-19. The data were produced by immunoSEQ multiplex PCR, yet TCRdb's version contains in-frame clones alone and is incomplete. The data show approximately 89,000 clones, 70% to 80% seen once. What was sequenced was peripheral blood. The receptors originated from a man between 70 and 80 years old with acute or convalescent COVID-19.

The chain recombines TRBV29-1 with TRBJ2-2, with D tentatively TRBD2 (5 bases). The V end was cut by 4 bases, the J end by 1 base, with 10 bases between. Germline V lookup: CDR1 SQVTM, CDR2 ANQGSEA. There are 14 residues in the CDR3. The CDR3 loop is CSVAPSLNTGELFF. In DNA, the CDR3 is TGCAGCGTTGCTCCTAGCTTGAACACCGGGGAGCTGTTTTTT.

V gene TRBV10-3 combines with J gene TRBJ2-7; D gene ambiguous. This CDR3 spans 12 amino acids. Trimming took off 3 bases at V and 3 bases at J, with 6 bases between the two ends. The germline gives CDR1 ENHRY, CDR2 SYGVKD. Here the CDR3 reads CAISDSGYEQYF. In nucleotides, the CDR3 is TGTGCCATCAGTGACTCCGGCTACGAGCAGTACTTC.

The chain joins TRBV29-1 to TRBJ2-5; no clear D gene. Germline CDR1 and CDR2: SQVTM and ANQGSEA. The CDR3 loop spans 13 amino acids. Trimming removed 6 bases from V and 5 bases from J, with 16 bases in between. DNA for the CDR3: TGCAGCGTACTCCGATCACCATGGGAGACCCAGTACTTC. Residues: CSVLRSPWETQYF.

The chain employs TRBV6-6 and TRBJ2-5; 11 bases line up with TRBD2. With V trimmed by 7 bases and J by 5 bases, 12 bases remained unmatched. This CDR3 is 16 amino acids long. CDR1 MNHNY and CDR2 SVGAGI come from the germline V gene (reference sequence). CDR3 sequence: CASTVVAGGPSETQYF. DNA of the CDR3: TGTGCCAGCACCGTCGTAGCGGGAGGGCCCTCGGAGACCCAGTACTTC.

This chain joins TRBV28 and TRBJ2-7; 7 positions match TRBD1. This CDR3 contains 12 residues. The ends lost 4 bases at V and 4 bases at J; junction bases unmatched: 1. The germline gives CDR1 MDHEN, CDR2 SYDVKM. CDR3 region: CASSSTGYEQYF. As DNA, the CDR3 is TGTGCCAGCAGTTCGACAGGGTACGAGCAGTACTTC.

The V call is TRBV6-4, the J call TRBJ1-2, with 7 positions matching TRBD1. This CDR3 contains 15 residues. V lost 9 bases and J lost 0; bases outside the gene matches: 10. Per the germline V gene, CDR1 is MRHNA and CDR2 is SNTAGT. The CDR3 spells CASRIRGEANYGYTF. CDR3 nucleotides: TGTGCCAGTCGGATCAGGGGGGAAGCTAACTATGGCTACACCTTC.

The chain recombines TRBV7-6 with TRBJ1-4; no definite D call. The CDR3 totals 15 residues. In germline, CDR1 is SGHVS, CDR2 FNYEAQ. The germline V and J ends were trimmed by 2 bases and 2 bases, with 9 bases remaining between them. Here the CDR3 reads CASSLMGSTNEKLFF. CDR3 DNA: TGTGCCAGCAGCTTAATGGGCAGCACTAATGAAAAACTGTTTTTT.

The rearrangement links TRBV5-6 to TRBJ1-1, with a possible D match to TRBD1 (5 bases). There are 12 residues in the CDR3. Germline V gene lookup returns CDR1 SGHDT and CDR2 YYEEEE. V was pared by 3 bases and J by 7 bases, with 10 bases between. The CDR3: CASSWDFHEAFF. CDR3 bases: TGTGCCAGCAGCTGGGACTTCCATGAAGCTTTCTTT.

The table lists this clone with a few counts. The chain carries TRBV2 and TRBJ1-2; D is uncertain. The germline gives CDR1 SNHLY, CDR2 FYNNEI. Trimming cost V 9 bases and J 2 bases, with 16 bases left between them. The CDR3 totals 14 residues. CDR3 region: CASCPRGSNYGYTF. The CDR3 DNA reads TGTGCCAGTTGCCCTCGCGGCTCCAACTATGGCTACACCTTC.

The gene calls are TRBV5-1 and TRBJ2-3, with 11 bases matching TRBD1. The CDR3 contains 15 residues. Unmatched junction bases numbered 6, after V lost 4 bases and J lost 5 bases. CDR1 is SGHRS, CDR2 YFSETQ, per germline. The CDR3, as DNA: TGCGCCAGCAGCCAACCGGACAGGGGGCAAGATACGCAGTATTTT. Amino acids: CASSQPDRGQDTQYF.

This rearrangement joins TRBV7-9 to TRBJ1-2, with a tentative D call TRBD1 (6 bases). The CDR3 spans 13 residues. In germline, CDR1 is SEHNR, CDR2 FQNEAQ (reference sequence). Trimming stripped 1 base from V and 6 bases from J, with 9 bases between. Written as DNA, the CDR3 is TGTGCCAGCAGCTTAGACAGGGCAGATGGCTACACCTTC. It codes for CASSLDRADGYTF.

In its sample, this clone was seen once. The V gene is TRBV4-2, the J gene TRBJ2-1, with 8 bases lining up with TRBD2. The CDR3 is 17 amino acids. Trimming took 0 bases from V and 1 from J; bases not matched to a gene: 5. Germline values: CDR1 LGHNA, CDR2 YNFKEQ. The CDR3 bases are TGTGCCAGCAGCCAAGATCCTCCGGGAGGGTCCTACAATGAGCAGTTCTTC. Its protein is CASSQDPPGGSYNEQFF.

The chain has TRBV21-1 and TRBJ2-7; the table's TRBD2 call for D was not verified on the DNA. TRBV21-1 is a listed pseudogene. This CDR3 contains 15 residues. CDR3 region: CASSLRGGESYEQYF. The DNA of the CDR3 is TGTGCCAGCAGCCTGAGGGGGGGGGAGTCCTACGAGCAGTACTTC.

The gene calls are TRBV6-1 and TRBJ2-3; TRBD2 matches at 8 bases. This CDR3 comprises 15 residues. Germline V gene data show CDR1 as MNHNS and CDR2 as SASEGT. V gave up 2 bases and J gave up 4 bases; unmatched junction bases: 5. The CDR3 nucleotides are TGTGCCAGCAGTGAAAGGACTAGCTCCGCAGATACGCAGTATTTT. The encoded protein is CASSERTSSADTQYF.

This chain connects TRBV19 to TRBJ2-2; possibly TRBD1 for D (6 bases). Trimming stripped 2 bases from V and 7 bases from J, with 11 bases between. CDR3 length: 14 amino acids. Germline assignment: CDR1 LNHDA and CDR2 SQIVND (reference sequence). The DNA for the CDR3 is TGTGCCAGTAGTATAAAACAGGGCGGCGGGGAGCTGTTTTTT. Protein: CASSIKQGGGELFF.

This chain connects TRBV7-2 to TRBJ2-7, with TRBD2 identical over 11 bases. Germline V CDR1 and CDR2: SGHTA, FQGNSA. The CDR3 consists of 15 residues. With V trimmed by 1 base and J by 6 bases, 5 bases remained unmatched. The CDR3 reads CASSLGGSGRGEQYF. The CDR3 DNA reads as TGTGCCAGCAGCTTAGGGGGTAGCGGGAGGGGCGAGCAGTACTTC.

This rearrangement joins TRBV11-3 to TRBJ2-5; possible D gene TRBD2, 5 bases. This CDR3 has 16 residues. V lost 5 bases, J lost 5 bases, and 21 bases lay in between. CDR1 and CDR2 (germline): SGHNT, YENEEA. The CDR3 nucleotides are TGTGCCAGCAGCGCAGCTAGCCTCGCCGGCGCGGAGACCCAGTACTTC. Protein: CASSAASLAGAETQYF.

The gene calls are TRBV9 and TRBJ2-2; 10 positions agree with TRBD2. The V segment lost 3 bases and the J segment 6 bases; nucleotides outside the gene matches: 5. Germline lookup yields CDR1 SGDLS and CDR2 YYNGEE. The CDR3 is 15 residues long. CDR3 in amino acids: CASSASGRVAGELFF. In DNA, the CDR3 is TGTGCCAGCAGCGCAAGCGGGAGGGTGGCCGGGGAGCTGTTTTTT.

This rearrangement joins TRBV19 to TRBJ2-2; TRBD1 agrees at 8 bases. The CDR3 contains 14 residues. Germline V lookup: CDR1 LNHDA, CDR2 SQIVND (reference sequence). V gave up 3 bases and J gave up 5 bases; unmatched junction bases: 2. The CDR3 region is CASSIQGATGELFF. CDR3 sequence (DNA): TGTGCCAGTAGTATTCAGGGGGCAACCGGGGAGCTGTTTTTT.

The chain uses TRBV27 and TRBJ2-1; 7 bases agree with TRBD1. The trim removed 3 bases at V and 6 bases at J, leaving 11 bases unmatched. Germline assignment: CDR1 MNHEY and CDR2 SMNVEV (reference sequence). This CDR3 has 16 amino acids. For the CDR3, the DNA is TGTGCCAGCAGTTTCTCTCCCGGGACAGCTCTCAATGAGCAGTTCTTC. It specifies CASSFSPGTALNEQFF.

The J gene is TRBJ2-3, the V gene TRBV28, with a tentative D call TRBD2 (7 bases). Germline CDR1 reads MDHEN; CDR2 reads SYDVKM. With 4 bases removed from V and 4 bases from J, the gap between germline ends came to 15 bases. The CDR3 extends over 15 amino acids. In DNA form, the CDR3 reads TGTGCCAGCAGTTCGGGGGAGGGGGATGCAGATACGCAGTATTTT. Its translation is CASSSGEGDADTQYF.

This chain links TRBV6-5 with TRBJ1-2; no reliable D call. With 7 bases removed from V and 4 bases from J, the gap between germline ends came to 16 bases. Germline CDR1 is MNHEY and CDR2 is SVGAGI. CDR3 length: 14 amino acids. The CDR3 protein is CASIGGRGSYGYTF. Here the CDR3 DNA reads TGTGCCAGCATAGGAGGGCGCGGGAGCTATGGCTACACCTTC.

The chain uses TRBV18 and TRBJ1-4, with 9 bases matching TRBD1. CDR1 KGHSH and CDR2 LQKENI come from the germline V gene. The CDR3 consists of 14 residues. The junction had 9 bases not matched to a gene; V was cut back by 8 bases and J by 8 bases. Here the CDR3 reads CASTPGQGKEKLFF. CDR3 DNA: TGTGCCAGCACGCCGGGACAGGGCAAGGAAAAACTGTTTTTT. The entire variable domain, with the rest obtained from reference TRBV18 and TRBJ1-4, is as follows: NAGVMQNPRHLVRRRGQEARLRCSPMKGHSHVYWYRQLPEEGLKFMVYLQKENIIDESGMPKERFSAEFPKEGPSILRIQQVVRGDSAAYFCASTPGQGKEKLFFGSGTQLSVL.

This clone was counted between two and nine times. The chain recombines TRBV6-4 with TRBJ2-1; TRBD2 agrees at 7 bases. CDR3 size: 14 residues. Germline CDR1 MRHNA, CDR2 SNTAGT. V lost 0 bases and J lost 7; bases outside the gene matches: 3. CDR3 sequence (DNA): TGTGCCAGCAGTGACTCTGGGGAGGGAAATGAGCAGTTCTTC. Protein product: CASSDSGEGNEQFF.